Listed below are T cell receptor beta chains from one sample, sequenced in a study of identical twins. Each CDR3 protein gets one entry after TCRdb re-called the 5' RACE reads with MiXCR. The sample has some 500,000 distinct CDR3 sequences, 22% seen once. These data were likewise used in another study, on T cells expressing NK-cell markers.

The specimen sequenced was CD4+ T cells sorted from blood. The receptors were gathered from a woman younger than 30 in good health. Each CDR3 is given with its conserved first and last residue. D genes are given only for firm matches. Some rows have no size entry. The others give once, few or many, or a class for an expanded clone.

clone size: few; D gene: TRBD2; CDR3 length: 17; J gene: TRBJ2-7; V gene: TRBV20-1; CDR3 protein: CSASSLAGGGSSYEQYF; CDR3 DNA: TGCAGTGCTAGCAGCCTAGCGGGAGGTGGGTCGTCCTACGAGCAGTACTTC
clone size: few; D gene: NA; CDR3 length: 13; J gene: TRBJ2-3; V gene: TRBV5-1; CDR3 protein: CASSFSPTDTQYF; CDR3 DNA: TGCGCCAGCAGCTTTTCCCCGACAGATACGCAGTATTTT
clone size: NA; D gene: TRBD1; CDR3 length: 17; J gene: TRBJ2-2; V gene: TRBV10-2; CDR3 protein: CASTPVRGQGNTGELFF; CDR3 DNA: TGCGCCAGCACCCCAGTCAGGGGACAGGGAAACACCGGGGAGCTGTTTTTT
clone size: few; D gene: NA; CDR3 length: 15; J gene: TRBJ2-3; V gene: TRBV12-3/TRBV12-4; CDR3 protein: CASSLISRGTDTQYF; CDR3 DNA: TGTGCCAGCAGTTTAATATCTCGCGGGACAGATACGCAGTATTTT
clone size: many; D gene: TRBD1; CDR3 length: 14; J gene: TRBJ2-5; V gene: TRBV15; CDR3 protein: CATSRDPSVGGQDF; CDR3 DNA: TGTGCCACCAGCAGAGACCCATCGGTCGGGGGACAGGACTTC
clone size: NA; D gene: NA; CDR3 length: 14; J gene: TRBJ1-1; V gene: TRBV7-9; CDR3 protein: CASSRNGADTEAFF; CDR3 DNA: TGTGCCAGCAGCCGAAACGGGGCGGACACTGAAGCTTTCTTT
clone size: few; D gene: TRBD2; CDR3 length: 16; J gene: TRBJ2-1; V gene: TRBV20-1; CDR3 protein: CSARDGAASGISVPFF; CDR3 DNA: TGCAGTGCTAGAGATGGGGCGGCTAGCGGGATTTCTGTTCCGTTCTTC
clone size: few; D gene: NA; CDR3 length: 14; J gene: TRBJ2-1; V gene: TRBV6-1; CDR3 protein: CASSRKSSYNEQFF; CDR3 DNA: TGTGCCAGCAGCCGAAAAAGCTCCTACAATGAGCAGTTCTTC
clone size: few; D gene: TRBD2; CDR3 length: 16; J gene: TRBJ2-1; V gene: TRBV5-1; CDR3 protein: CASSLTPSGIYNEQFF; CDR3 DNA: TGCGCCAGCAGCTTGACCCCTAGCGGAATTTACAATGAGCAGTTCTTC
clone size: NA; D gene: NA; CDR3 length: 13; J gene: TRBJ1-1; V gene: TRBV20-1; CDR3 protein: CSATPFRETEAFF; CDR3 DNA: TGCAGTGCTACCCCCTTCAGAGAGACTGAAGCTTTCTTT
clone size: NA; D gene: NA; CDR3 length: 15; J gene: TRBJ2-5; V gene: TRBV7-2; CDR3 protein: CASSLDSTSRETQYF; CDR3 DNA: TGTGCCAGCAGCTTAGATTCGACTAGTAGAGAGACCCAGTACTTC
clone size: few; D gene: NA; CDR3 length: 11; J gene: TRBJ1-2; V gene: TRBV12-3/TRBV12-4; CDR3 protein: CASSFGHGYTF; CDR3 DNA: TGTGCCAGCAGTTTCGGCCATGGCTACACCTTC
clone size: many; D gene: TRBD1; CDR3 length: 15; J gene: TRBJ1-5; V gene: TRBV5-1; CDR3 protein: CASSLGQGGNQPQHF; CDR3 DNA: TGCGCCAGCAGCTTGGGACAGGGGGGGAATCAGCCCCAGCATTTT
clone size: NA; D gene: NA; CDR3 length: 14; J gene: TRBJ1-2; V gene: TRBV5-1; CDR3 protein: CASSLGSRVDGYTF; CDR3 DNA: TGCGCCAGCAGCTTGGGATCAAGGGTAGATGGCTACACCTTC
clone size: NA; D gene: NA; CDR3 length: 13; J gene: TRBJ1-3; V gene: TRBV29-1; CDR3 protein: CSVGLLGGNTIYF; CDR3 DNA: TGCAGCGTTGGACTCTTGGGTGGAAACACCATATATTTT
clone size: few; D gene: NA; CDR3 length: 14; J gene: TRBJ2-5; V gene: TRBV14; CDR3 protein: CASSQAPLQETQYF; CDR3 DNA: TGTGCCAGCAGCCAAGCCCCCTTGCAAGAGACCCAGTACTTC
clone size: NA; D gene: TRBD1; CDR3 length: 14; J gene: TRBJ2-1; V gene: TRBV2; CDR3 protein: CASSRDRPNNEQFF; CDR3 DNA: TGTGCCAGCAGTCGGGACAGGCCAAACAATGAGCAGTTCTTC
clone size: NA; D gene: TRBD2; CDR3 length: 16; J gene: TRBJ2-4; V gene: TRBV5-6; CDR3 protein: CASSTGLAVAKNIQYF; CDR3 DNA: TGTGCCAGCAGCACCGGACTAGCGGTAGCCAAAAACATTCAGTACTTC
clone size: NA; D gene: TRBD2; CDR3 length: 15; J gene: TRBJ2-1; V gene: TRBV12-3/TRBV12-4; CDR3 protein: CASSGLATSYNEQFF; CDR3 DNA: TGTGCCAGCAGTGGACTAGCGACCTCCTACAATGAGCAGTTCTTC
clone size: NA; D gene: NA; CDR3 length: 12; J gene: TRBJ1-6; V gene: TRBV12-3/TRBV12-4; CDR3 protein: CASNLVGSPLHF; CDR3 DNA: TGTGCCAGCAACTTAGTTGGCTCACCCCTCCACTTT
clone size: NA; D gene: NA; CDR3 length: 11; J gene: TRBJ2-7; V gene: TRBV27; CDR3 protein: CASGGAYEQYF; CDR3 DNA: TGTGCCAGCGGAGGGGCCTACGAGCAGTACTTC
clone size: NA; D gene: NA; CDR3 length: 14; J gene: TRBJ2-7; V gene: TRBV20-1; CDR3 protein: CSAKAIGVAYEQYF; CDR3 DNA: TGCAGTGCTAAGGCGATAGGGGTGGCCTACGAGCAGTACTTC
clone size: NA; D gene: NA; CDR3 length: 14; J gene: TRBJ2-1; V gene: TRBV7-2; CDR3 protein: CASSLLRSYNEQFF; CDR3 DNA: TGTGCCAGCAGCCTACTCAGGTCCTACAATGAGCAGTTCTTC
clone size: many; D gene: NA; CDR3 length: 13; J gene: TRBJ1-4; V gene: TRBV6-6; CDR3 protein: CASSRGLLEKLFF; CDR3 DNA: TGTGCCAGCAGTAGGGGACTATTGGAAAAACTGTTTTTT
clone size: NA; D gene: NA; CDR3 length: 14; J gene: TRBJ1-1; V gene: TRBV18; CDR3 protein: CASSPSRENTEAFF; CDR3 DNA: TGTGCCAGCTCACCATCCCGGGAAAACACTGAAGCTTTCTTT
clone size: NA; D gene: NA; CDR3 length: 15; J gene: TRBJ2-7; V gene: TRBV5-6; CDR3 protein: CASSLGPDWFYEQYF; CDR3 DNA: TGTGCCAGCAGCTTGGGGCCCGACTGGTTCTACGAGCAGTACTTC
clone size: few; D gene: NA; CDR3 length: 17; J gene: TRBJ2-2; V gene: TRBV29-1; CDR3 protein: CSVLKGGGSGNTGELVF; CDR3 DNA: TGCAGCGTCCTAAAGGGAGGTGGGTCGGGGAACACCGGGGAGCTGGTTTTT
clone size: NA; D gene: TRBD1; CDR3 length: 15; J gene: TRBJ2-1; V gene: TRBV6-1; CDR3 protein: CASRNRQGSYNEQFF; CDR3 DNA: TGTGCCAGCAGAAACAGACAGGGCTCCTACAATGAGCAGTTCTTC
clone size: few; D gene: TRBD1; CDR3 length: 15; J gene: TRBJ1-1; V gene: TRBV5-1; CDR3 protein: CASSLEGQVNTEAFF; CDR3 DNA: TGCGCCAGCAGCTTGGAGGGACAGGTTAACACTGAAGCTTTCTTT
clone size: few; D gene: NA; CDR3 length: 14; J gene: TRBJ2-1; V gene: TRBV12-3/TRBV12-4; CDR3 protein: CASSLNSLANEQFF; CDR3 DNA: TGTGCCAGCAGTTTAAACAGTTTGGCCAATGAGCAGTTCTTC
clone size: NA; D gene: NA; CDR3 length: 12; J gene: TRBJ1-2; V gene: TRBV12-3/TRBV12-4; CDR3 protein: CASSFLGGGYTF; CDR3 DNA: TGTGCCAGCAGTTTCTTGGGGGGTGGCTACACCTTC
clone size: few; D gene: NA; CDR3 length: 11; J gene: TRBJ1-4; V gene: TRBV20-1; CDR3 protein: CSASRGEKLFF; CDR3 DNA: TGCAGTGCTAGTAGGGGTGAAAAACTGTTTTTT
clone size: NA; D gene: NA; CDR3 length: 19; J gene: TRBJ2-5; V gene: TRBV11-2; CDR3 protein: CASSFRGQRDLFVAETQYF; CDR3 DNA: TGTGCCAGCAGCTTCCGGGGGCAGCGGGATTTGTTTGTAGCAGAGACCCAGTACTTC
clone size: many; D gene: TRBD2; CDR3 length: 15; J gene: TRBJ2-3; V gene: TRBV20-1; CDR3 protein: CSAISGGANTDTQYF; CDR3 DNA: TGCAGTGCTATCAGCGGGGGGGCCAACACAGATACGCAGTATTTT
clone size: few; D gene: TRBD1; CDR3 length: 13; J gene: TRBJ1-2; V gene: TRBV12-3/TRBV12-4; CDR3 protein: CASTPTGVYGYTF; CDR3 DNA: TGTGCCAGCACTCCTACAGGGGTCTATGGCTACACCTTC
clone size: few; D gene: TRBD2; CDR3 length: 15; J gene: TRBJ2-3; V gene: TRBV9; CDR3 protein: CASSASAGGTDTQYF; CDR3 DNA: TGTGCCAGCAGCGCCAGCGCGGGGGGCACAGATACGCAGTATTTT